This T cell receptor (beta chain) was sequenced in a study of T cells in Graves' hyperthyroidism and ophthalmopathy. RNA transcripts provided the source from which TCR beta CDR3 regions were amplified. Carried out on the TCR CDR3, a first-round RT-PCR used the HTBI primer set. A single record per CDR3 protein comes from TCRdb applying MiXCR to the multiplex PCR reads. Here the sample spans a few hundred thousand distinct CDR3 sequences, around 16% being singletons. Diagnoses were made from clinical symptoms, serum measures (thyroxine and TRAb), thyroid ultrasound and orbital computed tomography. Study results and caveats: The model identified upcoming ophthalmopathy a median around 7.1 months ahead of onset.

This CDR3 contains 16 residues. V lost 5 bases and J 6 bases, leaving 24 bases between the germline ends. Germline-derived CDR1 and CDR2 are DFQATT and SNEGSKA (reference sequence). In its sample, this clonotype was seen a few times. The antigen is unknown. What was sequenced was blood. The sequence was obtained from a woman in her twenties or thirties with Graves' hyperthyroidism. The chain carries TRBV20-1 and TRBJ2-3; D is possibly TRBD2 (7 bases). The CDR3 region has the DNA TGCAGTGCTGGGGGGGCGGGGCGGGGCTCGATGGATACGCAGTATTTT. Its protein is CSAGGAGRGSMDTQYF.